This TCR beta chain was profiled in a study of CXCR3-negative and CXCR3-positive naive CD8 T cells. About the study: Sequencing yielded 150 million or so TRB reads, roughly 1.5 +/- 0.3 million per library. Overall study findings and caveats: In CXCR3-positive naive cells, the TRB CDR3s were more hydrophobic than in CXCR3-negative naive cells.

Germline V gives CDR1 SGHVS, CDR2 FQNEAQ. This CDR3 spans 14 amino acids. A word on this clonotype: Its target is not known.

Libraries were UMI-labeled 5' RACE TRB cDNA. After re-calling the 5' RACE reads, TCRdb lists one entry per CDR3 protein, DNA absent. The sample table sets out roughly 100,000 distinct CDR3 sequences. The chain links TRBV7-8 to TRBJ2-1; TCRdb returns TRBD1, unconfirmable since there is no DNA. The receptor comes from a human donor in good health. Some clones in this sample may be carry-over from other donors' samples. The sample taken for sequencing was naive CXCR3+ CD8+ T cells from blood. Subset indicated: CD45RO-CCR7+CD27+CD95- naive CD8+ T cells expressing CXCR3 (TNR3+). Here the CDR3 reads CASSLPGAYNEQFF.